This TCR beta chain was sequenced in a study of blood T cell repertoires in COVID-19. Individuals aged about 18 to 89 years were recruited from roughly 23 US areas. Donors were grouped by their self-reported clinical history. Recovered participants had two consecutive negative NP/OP PCR tests, healthcare professional clearance, or symptom resolution. The CDR3 sequence is 16 residues long. The V gene lost 0 bases and the J gene lost 8 bases, with 17 bases spanning the gap. Germline-derived CDR1 and CDR2 are LNHNV and YYDKDF (reference sequence). TCRdb's table, derived via immunoSEQ multiplex PCR, lists solely in-frame clones and lacks some. The top ten hold about a sixth of the sample, which has some 250,000 clones, 80% to 90% seen once.

The source is a man aged 18 to 29 who had recovered from COVID-19. Sequencing was carried out using PBMCs or T cells enriched from blood (not recorded which). V is TRBV15 and J is TRBJ2-1; a weak D match, TRBD2 (5 bases). In DNA form, the CDR3 reads TGTGCCACCAGCAGAGATCGGGGTTCGAGTCTGGATGAGCAGTTCTTC. Translated, it gives CATSRDRGSSLDEQFF.